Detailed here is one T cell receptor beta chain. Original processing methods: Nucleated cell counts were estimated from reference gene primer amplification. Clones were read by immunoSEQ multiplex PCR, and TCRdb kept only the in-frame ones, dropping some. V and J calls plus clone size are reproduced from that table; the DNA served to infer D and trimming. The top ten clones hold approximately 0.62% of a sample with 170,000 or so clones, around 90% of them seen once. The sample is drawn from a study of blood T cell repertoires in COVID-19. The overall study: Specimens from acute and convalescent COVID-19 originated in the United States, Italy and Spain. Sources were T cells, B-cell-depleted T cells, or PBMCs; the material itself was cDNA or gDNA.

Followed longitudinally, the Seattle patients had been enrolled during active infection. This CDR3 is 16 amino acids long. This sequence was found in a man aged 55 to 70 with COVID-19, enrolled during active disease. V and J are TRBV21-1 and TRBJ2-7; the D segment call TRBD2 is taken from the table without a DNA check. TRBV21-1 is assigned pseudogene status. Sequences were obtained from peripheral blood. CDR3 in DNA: TGTGCCAGCAGCAAAGACGAGGCTGCCGTCCCCTACGAGCAGTACTTC. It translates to CASSKDEAAVPYEQYF.